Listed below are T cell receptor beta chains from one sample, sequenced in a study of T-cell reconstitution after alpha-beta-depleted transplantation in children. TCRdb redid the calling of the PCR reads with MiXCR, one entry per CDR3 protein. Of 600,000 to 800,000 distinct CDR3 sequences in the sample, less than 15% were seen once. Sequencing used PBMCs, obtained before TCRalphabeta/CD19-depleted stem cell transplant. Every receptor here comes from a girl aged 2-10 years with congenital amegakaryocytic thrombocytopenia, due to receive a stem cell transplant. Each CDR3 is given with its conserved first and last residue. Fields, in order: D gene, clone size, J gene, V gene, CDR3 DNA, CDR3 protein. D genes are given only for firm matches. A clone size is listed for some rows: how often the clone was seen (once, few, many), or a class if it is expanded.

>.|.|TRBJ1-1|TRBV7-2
TGTGCCAGCAGCTTTATTAGTACTGGAGAAGCTTTCTTT
CASSFISTGEAFF
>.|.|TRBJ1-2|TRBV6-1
TGTGCCAGCAGCCCAAACCTCTTATATGGCTACACCTTC
CASSPNLLYGYTF
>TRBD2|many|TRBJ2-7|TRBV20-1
TGCAGTGCTAGAGATGCGGGGGGGATTATTTCCTACGAGCAGTACTTC
CSARDAGGIISYEQYF
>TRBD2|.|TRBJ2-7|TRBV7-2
TGTGCCAGCAGTAAATATAGCGGGAGTGCCTACGAGCAGTACTTC
CASSKYSGSAYEQYF
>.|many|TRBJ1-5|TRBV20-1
TGCAGTGCTCGAAGAAGTAGCAATCAGCCCCAGCATTTT
CSARRSSNQPQHF
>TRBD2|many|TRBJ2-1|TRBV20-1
TGCAGTGCTATCGGGACTAGCGTTTACAATGAGCAGTTCTTC
CSAIGTSVYNEQFF
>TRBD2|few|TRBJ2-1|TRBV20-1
TGCAGTGCCACAGCGGGGGCCTATAACTCCTACAATGAGCAGTTCTTC
CSATAGAYNSYNEQFF
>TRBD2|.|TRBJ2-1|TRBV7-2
TGTGCCAGCAGCTTAGTAGGCGGGAGGGCCCCGAATGAGCAGTTCTTC
CASSLVGGRAPNEQFF
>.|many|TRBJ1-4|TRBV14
TGTGCCAGCAGCCCAAGATTGGTGCGAAGCGGTGAAAAACTGTTTTTT
CASSPRLVRSGEKLFF
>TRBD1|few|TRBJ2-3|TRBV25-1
TGTGCCAGCGGGACAGTTGGAGATACGCAGTATTTT
CASGTVGDTQYF
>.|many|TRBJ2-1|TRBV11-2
TGTGCCAGCAGCTTAGCTCTTCACAATGAGCAGTTCTTC
CASSLALHNEQFF
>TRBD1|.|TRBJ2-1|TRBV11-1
TGTGCCAGCAGCTTAGAAGTCATTCGGGACAGGGCTCACAATGAGCAGTTCTTC
CASSLEVIRDRAHNEQFF
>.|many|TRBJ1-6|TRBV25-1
TGTGCCAGCAGTGAAAGGCAGTCTAATTCACCCCTCCACTTT
CASSERQSNSPLHF
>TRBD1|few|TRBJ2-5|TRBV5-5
TGTGCCAGCAGTCGAACAGGGGCGCCAGAAGAGACCCAGTACTTC
CASSRTGAPEETQYF
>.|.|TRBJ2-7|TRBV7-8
TGTGCCAGCAACTCAAACTTCTACGAGCAGTACTTC
CASNSNFYEQYF